The text below deals with one T cell receptor (beta chain). The count of this clone is one. The clone's antigen remains unknown. One base away there is no much larger clone; base qualities are not given. The immunoSEQ Assay, a bias-controlled multiplex PCR, was used to amplify TCRbeta CDR3 regions from genomic DNA. Under the source paper's analysis protocol: Within the assay, amplification of reference gene primers was used to estimate how many nucleated cells each sample contained. To quantify the absolute abundance of each unique TCRbeta CDR3 rearrangement, sequence reads were collapsed and filtered. For each sample, productive Simpson clonality was calculated as the square root of Simpson's diversity index across productive rearrangements. The table was pulled from immuneACCESS by TCRdb, which kept in-frame rearrangements only. Such tables lose some clones; where checked, under half of the loss comes from unresolved V genes, and the rest has no known cause. V and J calls and clone size are those listed in that table; D and trimming were worked out from the DNA. Present in this sample are fewer than 350,000 clones, around 85% of which were seen just once. Around 2.5% of the sample is in the top ten clones.

The data were taken from a study of blood T cell repertoires in COVID-19 (dated by TCRdb to about 2020). For the wider study: Collaborator samples came from the United States, Italy and Spain and covered acute and convalescent phases of COVID-19. The prospective study material was composed of cDNA or gDNA derived from T cells, B-cell-depleted T cells, or PBMCs. Deeply sampled blood TCRbeta repertoires from subjects exposed to, actively infected with, or recovered from COVID-19 were included in the dataset. The repertoires were released in a freely available public database meant as a resource for research on the immune response to SARS-CoV-2. The samples were drawn from the first 160 participants of the ongoing ImmuneRACE study and from under 1,500 subjects provided by 6 global collaborators. Sample metadata almost always included a de-identified subject ID, COVID-19 status, age in years and sex. HLA class I and class II types, where available, came from metadata supplied by the sample provider rather than from assay-based typing. What the authors observed across the whole study: Clinical and demographic metadata were provided uncurated, with the amount varying by source and participant.

Participants in the prospective study were enrolled through a virtual design, were aged roughly 18 to 95 years, and lived in 24 United States geographic areas. To assign participants to cohorts, the prospective study relied on clinical history that participants themselves reported in a screening survey and a study questionnaire. Recovered participants in ImmuneRACE Cohort 3 were defined as having two consecutive negative NP/OP PCR tests, clearance from a healthcare professional, or resolution of symptoms. In the prospective study, whole blood, serum and a nasopharyngeal or oropharyngeal swab were collected from each participant by mobile phlebotomists. Participants in the prospective study had the option to provide additional blood draws and questionnaires over a 2-month period. Blood samples from the prospective study were shipped frozen or at room temperature prior to DNA extraction. Reading the germline V gene gives CDR1 SGHAT and CDR2 FQNNGV. The germline V end is reduced by 5 bases and the J end by 7 bases; junction bases left unmatched: 12. The CDR3 sequence holds 15 residues, the cysteine and phenylalanine included. Only the CDR3 region is kept as DNA, spanning 45 bases read in frame from base 1.

This chain joins TRBV11-2 to TRBJ2-7, with TRBD1 identical over 9 junction bases. This receptor was taken from a woman aged 45 to 65 who had recovered from COVID-19. Sequencing was carried out using PBMCs or T cells enriched from blood (not recorded which). At the DNA level, the sequence is TGTGCCAGCAGCGTCCGGGACAGGGTGATTGGGGAGCAGTACTTC. Its product reads: CASSVRDRVIGEQYF.